This entry describes one T cell receptor beta chain. Its specificity is not known. Repertoires were generated with immunoSEQ multiplex PCR, while TCRdb's copy carries only in-frame clones and drops some. Of 35,000 or so clones in the sample, over 60% were seen once. This entry belongs to a study of OX40 agonist ivuxolimab in advanced cancers. General study findings and limits: Antigen specificity of clonally expanded peripheral T cells was not established.

This TCR came from an adult with an advanced solid tumor such as melanoma, head and neck, liver or kidney cancer. This specimen was CD4+ or CD8+ T cells sorted from blood, taken in a trial of the OX40 agonist ivuxolimab.

The CDR3 loop reads CASSQGTAEQYF. The CDR3 bases are TGTGCCAGCAGTCAGGGGACGGCCGAGCAGTACTTC. The rearrangement joins TRBV7-9 to TRBJ2-5, with a weak D call TRBD1 (6 bases). The J call may be incorrect, as the DNA end agrees better with TRBJ2-7. This CDR3 comprises 12 residues. The germline V gene has CDR1 SEHNR and CDR2 FQNEAQ (reference sequence).